The 19 T cell receptor beta chains below were found in one sample sequenced in a study of blood T cell repertoires in COVID-19. Produced via immunoSEQ multiplex PCR; TCRdb's table is partial and in-frame only. This sample carries 240,000 or so clones, 85% to 90% of them seen once, and the ten largest clones take less than 0.9%. The sample consisted of PBMCs or T cells enriched from blood (not recorded which). These receptor sequences come from a man aged 45-65 years who had been exposed to COVID-19.

The chain is built from TRBV9 and TRBJ1-1; D perhaps matches TRBD1 (6 bases). The germline V and J ends were trimmed by 3 bases and 1 base, with 10 bases remaining between them. Germline-derived CDR1 and CDR2 are SGDLS and YYNGEE. The CDR3 is 14 amino acids. The CDR3 loop reads CASSGGQRNTEAFF. CDR3 sequence (DNA): TGTGCCAGCAGCGGTGGACAGAGGAACACTGAAGCTTTCTTT.

The rearrangement joins TRBV18 to TRBJ2-2; D might be TRBD2 (5 bases). V was shortened by 0 bases and J by 6 bases, with 8 bases between the two germline ends. Germline V CDR1 and CDR2: KGHSH, LQKENI. The CDR3 contains 14 residues. CDR3: CASSPPPSPGELFF. The CDR3, as DNA: TGTGCCAGCTCACCACCCCCTAGCCCCGGGGAGCTGTTTTTT.

The chain has TRBV27 and TRBJ1-2; 10 nucleotides agree with TRBD1. The trim removed 4 bases at V and 4 bases at J, leaving 18 bases unmatched. The CDR3 consists of 19 residues. Germline values: CDR1 MNHEY, CDR2 SMNVEV (reference sequence). The CDR3 here is CASSSKIPTGQGRPYGYTF. CDR3 coding DNA: TGTGCCAGCAGTTCCAAGATACCGACGGGACAGGGGAGGCCCTATGGCTACACCTTC.

The gene calls are TRBV28 and TRBJ2-2; TRBD1 agrees at 8 bases. The V gene end was trimmed by 6 bases and the J gene end by 4 bases; junction bases not matched to a gene: 4. This CDR3 is built from 14 residues. The germline V gene has CDR1 MDHEN and CDR2 SYDVKM. CDR3 nucleotide sequence: TGTGCCAGCAGGGACAGGGTAAGCACCGGGGAGCTGTTTTTT. Translating gives CASRDRVSTGELFF.

This rearrangement joins TRBV16 to TRBJ2-7; maybe TRBD2 (6 bases). Germline V gene sequence: CDR1 KGHSY, CDR2 FQNENV. This CDR3 is 14 amino acids long. The V end lost 1 base, the J end lost 2 bases, and 9 bases lay between the germline ends. CDR3 loop: CASSQYGGAYEQYV. The CDR3 DNA follows: TGTGCCAGCAGCCAATACGGGGGAGCCTACGAGCAGTACGTC.

The CDR3 loop is CASSLTAGGLEQFF. CDR3 bases: TGCGCCAGCAGCTTAACCGCGGGGGGGCTTGAGCAGTTCTTC. The V gene is TRBV5-1, the J gene TRBJ2-1; 9 bases line up with TRBD2. Germline CDR1 is SGHRS and CDR2 is YFSETQ. The V segment lost 2 bases and the J segment 9 bases; nucleotides outside the gene matches: 6. This CDR3 contains 14 residues.

This chain connects TRBV7-9 to TRBJ1-1, with a tentative D call TRBD1 (6 bases). From germline, CDR1 is SEHNR and CDR2 FQNEAQ (reference sequence). Trimming removed 5 bases from V and 5 bases from J, with 15 bases in between. The CDR3 has 14 residues. As DNA, the CDR3 is TGTGCCAGCAGCCAACAGGGAAGTACGACTGAAGCTTTCTTT. Its protein product is CASSQQGSTTEAFF.

This clone was counted a few times. In DNA, the CDR3 is TGTGCCAGCAGCGAGGGAGCAACTAATGAAAAACTGTTTTTT. It encodes CASSEGATNEKLFF. This sequence joins TRBV9 and TRBJ1-4; D unresolved. The germline V and J ends were trimmed by 3 bases and 0 bases, with 6 bases remaining between them. The CDR3 spans 14 residues. Germline V gives CDR1 SGDLS, CDR2 YYNGEE.

In DNA, the CDR3 is TGTGCCAGCAGCTCCCTAGCGGGAGGCTGGGAGACCCAGTACTTC. Its translation is CASSSLAGGWETQYF. The genes are TRBV7-3 and TRBJ2-5; 11 bases fit TRBD2. This CDR3 is 15 amino acids long. The germline V gene has CDR1 SGHTA and CDR2 FQGTGA. Germline trimming cut 4 bases from V and 5 bases from J; bases unmatched to any gene: 6.

The chain links TRBV5-1 to TRBJ2-1; 15 bases match TRBD2. The CDR3 has 18 amino acids. With V trimmed by 3 bases and J by 0 bases, 4 bases remained unmatched. CDR1 is SGHRS and CDR2 is YFSETQ in the germline V gene. Here the CDR3 reads CASSSGLAGGFSYNEQFF. CDR3 nucleotides: TGCGCCAGCAGCTCCGGACTAGCGGGAGGGTTCTCCTACAATGAGCAGTTCTTC.

The J gene is TRBJ1-5, the V gene TRBV19, with D tentatively TRBD1 (5 bases). Germline V gene sequence: CDR1 LNHDA, CDR2 SQIVND (reference sequence). V was shortened by 0 bases and J by 2 bases, with 11 bases between the two germline ends. This CDR3 is built from 16 residues. The CDR3 coding sequence is TGTGCCAGTAGTATAGATGGCAGGGCAGGCAATCAGCCCCAGCATTTT. The encoded protein is CASSIDGRAGNQPQHF.

This clone was picked up one time. V is TRBV6-5 and J is TRBJ1-5; TRBD1 matches at 9 bases. Germline loops: CDR1 MNHEY, CDR2 SVGAGI. V lost 0 bases to trimming and J lost 5 bases; unmatched junction nucleotides: 5. This CDR3 is 16 amino acids long. The CDR3 bases are TGTGCCAGCAGTTACTCAGGGACAGGGATAGATCAGCCCCAGCATTTT. Residues: CASSYSGTGIDQPQHF.

The chain is built from TRBV3-1 (or the pseudogene TRBV3-2) and TRBJ1-4, with 8 nucleotides matching TRBD1. V was clipped by 8 bases and J by 4 bases; unmatched bases: 3. CDR1 LGHDT and CDR2 YNNKEL come from the germline V gene (reference sequence). There are 13 residues in the CDR3. The CDR3 sequence: CASLDRGNEKLFF. The CDR3 nucleotides are TGTGCCAGCCTTGACAGGGGTAATGAAAAACTGTTTTTT.

The CDR3 spells CASSLDLVYEQYV. CDR3 DNA: TGTGCCAGCAGCTTAGACCTAGTCTACGAGCAGTACGTC. The chain joins TRBV11-2 to TRBJ2-7, with D unclear. The V and J ends lost 0 bases and 3 bases respectively, with 6 bases between them. This CDR3 has 13 residues. Germline CDR1 reads SGHAT; CDR2 reads FQNNGV.

This chain connects TRBV3-1 (or the pseudogene TRBV3-2) to TRBJ2-1; the D gene is possibly TRBD2 (6 bases). Trimming removed 1 base at V and 9 bases at J, with 7 bases between. The CDR3 is made up of 12 amino acids. The germline CDR1 and CDR2 sequences are LGHDT and YNNKEL (reference sequence). The CDR3 DNA is TGTGCCAGCAGCCAAGTGGAGGGTGAGCAGTTCTTC. Translation: CASSQVEGEQFF.

The V and J genes are TRBV28 and TRBJ1-2; D is unresolved. Germline-derived CDR1 and CDR2 are MDHEN and SYDVKM. V lost 4 bases, J lost 3 bases, and 9 bases lay in between. The CDR3 totals 13 residues. The CDR3 loop is CASSSPQYYGYTF. In DNA, the CDR3 is TGTGCCAGCAGTTCGCCACAGTACTATGGCTACACCTTC.

Notes on this clone: The sample holds other DNA sequences that translate to the same CDR3. The genes are TRBV5-1 and TRBJ2-7; TRBD1 matches 10 bases. V lost 5 bases, J lost 0 bases, and 5 bases stayed unmatched. There are 15 residues in the CDR3. CDR1 and CDR2 (germline): SGHRS, YFSETQ. DNA of the CDR3: TGCGCCAGCAGTTTAGGGACAGGGGTCTCCTACGAGCAGTACTTC. Amino acid sequence: CASSLGTGVSYEQYF.

The chain employs TRBV20-1 and TRBJ2-5, with a weak D call TRBD1 (5 bases). From germline, CDR1 is DFQATT and CDR2 SNEGSKA (reference sequence). The V end was cut by 6 bases, the J end by 5 bases, with 7 bases between. The CDR3 has 10 amino acids. The CDR3 reads CSAGRETQYF. In nucleotides, the CDR3 is TGCAGTGCGGGGCGGGAGACCCAGTACTTC.

The J gene is TRBJ1-4, the V gene TRBV6-5; no clear D. This CDR3 is built from 13 residues. Looked up from germline, CDR1 is MNHEY and CDR2 is SVGAGI. V was cut by 6 bases and J by 7 bases, with 12 bases left in between. CDR3 in amino acids: CASSRDPSEKLFF. The DNA for the CDR3 is TGTGCCAGCAGCCGGGATCCAAGTGAAAAACTGTTTTTT.